This T cell receptor (beta chain) is drawn from a study of PD-1 blockade in classical Hodgkin lymphoma. Sequenced by immunoSEQ multiplex PCR; TCRdb stores in-frame clones only, minus some. The data show over 50,000 clones, nearly 90% seen once. The time point denotes: cycle 4 day 1 (C4D1), after six to seven weeks of nivolumab. Relapse was seen in all patients after autologous stem cell transplantation, and brentuximab vedotin exposure was variable. The CDR3 has 14 residues. J gave up 3 bases and V 6 bases, and 5 bases lay outside the gene matches. CDR1 is SGHRS and CDR2 is YFSETQ in the germline V gene.

This clonotype was obtained from a human donor with classical Hodgkin lymphoma. This chain connects TRBV5-1 to TRBJ2-7; 11 positions agree with TRBD1. The sequencing here drew on peripheral blood mononuclear cells (PBMCs), taken before the fourth cycle of nivolumab. The CDR3 reads CASKFGTGGYEQYF. The CDR3 coding sequence is TGCGCCAGCAAATTCGGGACAGGGGGCTACGAGCAGTACTTC.